This T cell receptor (beta chain) was recovered during a study of blood T cell repertoires in COVID-19. Germline V CDR1 and CDR2: LNHDA, SQIVND (reference sequence). The CDR3 runs 16 residues. Trimming stripped 5 bases from V and 0 bases from J, with 16 bases between. TCRdb's copy holds only in-frame clones and misses some; the assay was immunoSEQ multiplex PCR. The sample yields more than 65,000 clones, roughly 87% seen once. The chain employs TRBV19 and TRBJ1-1, with D hard to call. The sequence derives from a man in his fifties with acute or convalescent COVID-19. Material: peripheral blood. The CDR3 sequence: CASSLFEEPMNTEAFF. CDR3 sequence (DNA): TGTGCCAGTAGTCTATTTGAGGAGCCCATGAACACTGAAGCTTTCTTT. Supplemented by reference TRBV19 and TRBJ1-1, the full variable domain reads DGGITQSPKYLFRKEGQNVTLSCEQNLNHDAMYWYRQDPGQGLRLIYYSQIVNDFQKGDIAEGYSVSREKKESFPLTVTSAQKNPTAFYLCASSLFEEPMNTEAFFGQGTRLTVV.